This entry describes one T cell receptor beta chain. Its antigen specificity is not known. Qualities for individual bases were not recorded, and no much larger clone is one base off. This entry comes from a study of molecular identifiers for immune sequencing clone quantification (dated by TCRdb to 2017 to 2018). Regarding the study in general: In a replicate experiment, RNA from around 20,000 or 100,000 naive CD8 T cells was split into five aliquots, four of which were sequenced. CD8 T cells were used in a methods study to benchmark molecular-identifier clustering-based TCR repertoire sequencing (MIDCIRS) and TCR RNA copy counting.

Libraries of naive CD8 T cells were generated from roughly 21,000 to 960,000 sorted cells, with 10%, 30% or 50% of the purified RNA used. On a BD FACSAria II, naive CD8 T cells were FACS-sorted as CD8+CD4-CCR7+CD45RA+ and collected into RLT Plus buffer. To test detection sensitivity, Jurkat RNA equal to some 11 TCR copies was added to samples of about 20,000-1,000,000 naive CD8 T cells. Enrichment of CD8 T cells was done with RosetteSep CD8+ T Cell Enrichment Cocktail plus Ficoll-Paque, and ACK red cell lysis came afterward. Receptor amplification or capture employed PCR. The run used an Illumina HiSeq 4000. Bulk TCR libraries were generated as previously described, with the TCR primers listed in Table S5 used. Purification of total RNA was performed with the Qiagen AllPrep DNA/RNA kit. Before analysis, reads from multiple sequencing runs of one library were combined. On the study's bioinformatics: Reads were retained only if an exact TCR constant sequence was present, and the retained reads were trimmed to 150 nt and grouped according to their 12-nt molecular barcodes. Reads within each barcode group were sub-clustered using a 15% Levenshtein threshold, and quality-weighted consensus sequences were constructed for each RNA molecule. Non-functional sequences were filtered out, along with any lower-count sequence sitting one edit away from another sequence. On the basis of fitting two negative binomial distributions, barcode sub-clusters with fewer than 20% of the maximum read count were discarded. Through fastp at Q25 and MiXCR, TCRdb rebuilt clones from the public reads, retaining in-frame beta chains. Identical CDR3 proteins give one entry, which carries the most common genes and DNA. The V and J calls reflect TCRdb's pipeline rather than the authors' work. The sample table shows approximately 500,000 distinct CDR3 sequences, and 20% to 25% are seen once. The top ten hold 0.7% to 0.95% of the sample.

Summary of the overall study and its limitations: A single cell's worth of spiked-in Jurkat TCR RNA was reported detectable even among under 1.1 million naive CD8 T cells. Without barcode sub-clustering, chimeric consensus sequences inflated TCR diversity; chimeras reached as high as 47%. The naive libraries included spiked-in Jurkat TCR RNA (approximately ten copies' worth), and this RNA is not part of the donor repertoire. Identical TCR molecules sharing a barcode could cause highly expanded clone sizes to be underestimated. In CMV-specific effector cells, clones with more than 20 RNA copies contained over 99% of molecules, whereas in naive cells such clones contained under 1% of molecules. Modeling indicated around 3.2 TCR RNA copies recovered per cell, compared with about 10 by digital PCR, which implies a capture efficiency of 25% to 35%.

The sequenced sample was naive CD8+ T cells from blood, with Jurkat cell RNA spiked in. This sample's cell subset or site label indicates: FACS-sorted CD8+CD4-CCR7+CD45RA+ naive T cells. This TCR derives from a human donor in good health. Some libraries in this study had Jurkat cell RNA spiked in.

The CDR3 region has the sequence CASSLANVITGALDTQYF. The sequenced DNA is TGTGCCAGCAGCCTCGCGAACGTAATTACAGGGGCGTTAGATACGCAGTATTTT. This chain is built from TRBV14 and TRBJ2-3; 7 central nucleotides agree with TRBD1. V ends up 4 bases short and J 5 bases short, with an unmatched junction base count of 18. CDR1 SGHDN and CDR2 FVKESK are derived from the germline V gene. From the cysteine up to the phenylalanine, the CDR3 has a length of 18 residues. Only the CDR3 region is kept as DNA, spanning 54 bases read in frame from base 1.